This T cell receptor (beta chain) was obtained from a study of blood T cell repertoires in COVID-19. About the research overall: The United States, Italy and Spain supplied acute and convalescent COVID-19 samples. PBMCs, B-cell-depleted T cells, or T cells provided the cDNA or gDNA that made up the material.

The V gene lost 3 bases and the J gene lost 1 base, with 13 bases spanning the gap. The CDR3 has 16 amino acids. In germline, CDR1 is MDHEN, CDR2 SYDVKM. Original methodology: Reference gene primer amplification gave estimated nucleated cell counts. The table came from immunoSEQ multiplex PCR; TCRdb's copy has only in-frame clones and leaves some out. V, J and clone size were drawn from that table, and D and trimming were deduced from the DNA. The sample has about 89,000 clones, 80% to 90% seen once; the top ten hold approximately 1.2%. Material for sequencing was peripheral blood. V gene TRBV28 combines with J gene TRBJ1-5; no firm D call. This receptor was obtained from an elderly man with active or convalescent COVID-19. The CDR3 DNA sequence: TGTGCCAGCAGTTTTTCGAGCCGTCTAAGCAATCAGCCCCAGCATTTT. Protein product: CASSFSSRLSNQPQHF.